What follows is one T cell receptor (beta chain) and its context. TCRdb derives one entry per CDR3 protein from the 5' RACE reads, leaving out DNA. This sample contains over 6,500 distinct CDR3 sequences. These data originate in a study of T cells expressing NK-cell markers. Study overall: Sorted CD3+CD56-NKG2C+, CD3+CD56+NKG2C- and CD3+CD56+NKG2C+ T cells were the source of the TCR beta repertoires.

The CDR3 runs to 13 residues. Germline V gene data show CDR1 as MNHNS and CDR2 as SASEGT. The chain combines TRBV6-1 with TRBJ2-3; TCRdb's D gene call, TRBD1, goes unchecked for lack of DNA. Sequences were obtained from blood T cells: a sorted CD56 or NKG2C T cell subset, CD4+ or CD8+ T cells, or bulk PBMC T cells (not recorded which). The receptor was derived from a man aged 18-70 years in good health. Here the CDR3 reads CGAGPLSTDTQYF.